This TCR beta chain derives from a study of cytomegalovirus exposure and HLA in healthy donors. Overall study context: In an earlier analysis, around 120 million unique TCR beta sequences were found from some 200 million T cells. The Caucasian-associated ancestry cluster contained about 80% of the roughly 400 genotyped donors. General study points: A later analysis found most CMV-associated TCR beta chains apparently HLA-restricted. Reports state that TCR beta sequences accurately predicted most subjects' HLA-A and HLA-B alleles.

J lost 5 bases, V lost 2 bases, and 1 base had no gene match. Germline CDR1 reads SGHRS; CDR2 reads YFSETQ. The CDR3 contains 13 residues. Turning to this clone: The antigen is unknown.

PCR employed 60 Vbeta and 13 Jbeta primers. Generated by immunoSEQ multiplex PCR, the TCRdb table keeps only in-frame clones and is missing some. The sample lists fewer than 250,000 clones, more than 75% occurring once. Sequencing was carried out using PBMCs. J is TRBJ2-5 and V is TRBV5-1, with 9 bases identical to TRBD1. The sequence was obtained from a man aged 40-55 years in good health and CMV-seropositive. The CDR3 loop reads CASSFGQGETQYF. As DNA, the CDR3 is TGCGCCAGCAGCTTCGGACAGGGGGAGACCCAGTACTTC.